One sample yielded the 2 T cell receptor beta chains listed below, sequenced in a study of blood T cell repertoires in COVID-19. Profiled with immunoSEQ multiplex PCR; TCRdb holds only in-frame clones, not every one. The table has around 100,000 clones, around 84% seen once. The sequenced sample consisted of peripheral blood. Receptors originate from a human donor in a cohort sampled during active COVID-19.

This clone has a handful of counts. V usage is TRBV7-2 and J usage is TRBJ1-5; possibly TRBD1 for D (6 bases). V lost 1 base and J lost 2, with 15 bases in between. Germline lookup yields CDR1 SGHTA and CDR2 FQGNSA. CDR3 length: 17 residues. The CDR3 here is CASSLVSTGSGNQPQHF. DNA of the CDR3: TGTGCCAGCAGCTTAGTTTCGACAGGCAGTGGCAATCAGCCCCAGCATTTT.

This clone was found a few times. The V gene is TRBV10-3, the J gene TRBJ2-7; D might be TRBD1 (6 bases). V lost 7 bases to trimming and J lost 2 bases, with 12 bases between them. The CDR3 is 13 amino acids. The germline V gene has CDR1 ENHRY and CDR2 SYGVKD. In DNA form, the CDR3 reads TGTGCCATCAATACAGGGCCTGCCTACGAGCAGTACTTC. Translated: CAINTGPAYEQYF.